Listed below are T cell receptor beta chains from one sample, sequenced in a study of cytomegalovirus exposure and HLA in healthy donors. TCRdb's copy holds only in-frame clones and misses some; the assay was immunoSEQ multiplex PCR. This table holds about 160,000 clones, roughly four fifths found once. Sample: PBMCs. These receptors all stem from a woman aged 18-35 years in good health and CMV-seronegative. Both conserved end residues are part of each CDR3. The order of the fields is D gene, J gene, V gene, clone size, CDR3 protein, CDR3 DNA. A D gene is named only where the DNA matches it firmly. For some rows the clone size is stated as once, few or many, or as a class when expanded; others skip it.

>-|TRBJ1-3|TRBV5-5|-
CASSLAFAGAGNTIYF
TGTGCCAGCAGCTTGGCGTTTGCAGGGGCTGGAAACACCATATATTTT
>-|TRBJ2-1|TRBV6-1|-
CASSTRVGVNEQFF
TGTGCCAGCAGCACCAGGGTAGGGGTAAATGAGCAGTTCTTC
>-|TRBJ1-1|TRBV27|once
CASSSGQGIREAFF
TGTGCCAGCAGTTCCGGTCAGGGGATTAGAGAAGCTTTCTTT
>TRBD1|TRBJ2-7|TRBV9|-
CASSPISTGGEQYF
TGTGCCAGCAGCCCGATCTCGACAGGGGGCGAGCAGTACTTC
>TRBD2|TRBJ2-3|TRBV9|-
CASSVGGLAGDTQYF
TGTGCCAGCAGCGTAGGCGGCCTAGCGGGAGATACGCAGTATTTT
>-|TRBJ1-5|TRBV9|-
CASGQSSIGNQPQHF
TGTGCCAGCGGTCAAAGCTCGATCGGTAATCAGCCCCAGCATTTT
>-|TRBJ1-1|TRBV11-2|-
CASSLEVRPTPNTEAFF
TGTGCCAGCAGCTTAGAAGTCAGGCCTACGCCAAACACTGAAGCTTTCTTT
>-|TRBJ1-1|TRBV13|-
CASSLRRGPRANTEAFF
TGTGCCAGCAGCTTAAGGAGGGGTCCGAGGGCGAACACTGAAGCTTTCTTT
>TRBD2|TRBJ2-1|TRBV7-2|-
CASSPGGGTYNEQFF
TGTGCCAGCAGCCCCGGGGGGGGGACCTACAATGAGCAGTTCTTC
>-|TRBJ1-4|TRBV7-9|few
CASSLGPGFKDEKLFF
TGTGCCAGCAGCTTAGGACCAGGGTTTAAGGACGAAAAACTGTTTTTT